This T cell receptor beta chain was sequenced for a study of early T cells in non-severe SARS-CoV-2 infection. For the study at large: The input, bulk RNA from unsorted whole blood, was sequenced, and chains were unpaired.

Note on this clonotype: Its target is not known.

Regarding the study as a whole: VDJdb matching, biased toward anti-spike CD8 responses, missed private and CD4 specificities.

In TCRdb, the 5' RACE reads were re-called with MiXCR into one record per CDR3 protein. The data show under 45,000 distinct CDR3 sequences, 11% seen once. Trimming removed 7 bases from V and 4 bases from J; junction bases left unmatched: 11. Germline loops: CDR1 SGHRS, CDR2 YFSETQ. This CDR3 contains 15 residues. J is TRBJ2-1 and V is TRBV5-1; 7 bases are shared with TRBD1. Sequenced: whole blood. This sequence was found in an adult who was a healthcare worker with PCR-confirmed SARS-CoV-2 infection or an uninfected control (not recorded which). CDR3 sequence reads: CASGTRGFEYNEQFF. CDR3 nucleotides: TGCGCCAGCGGGACCAGGGGGTTCGAATACAATGAGCAGTTCTTC.